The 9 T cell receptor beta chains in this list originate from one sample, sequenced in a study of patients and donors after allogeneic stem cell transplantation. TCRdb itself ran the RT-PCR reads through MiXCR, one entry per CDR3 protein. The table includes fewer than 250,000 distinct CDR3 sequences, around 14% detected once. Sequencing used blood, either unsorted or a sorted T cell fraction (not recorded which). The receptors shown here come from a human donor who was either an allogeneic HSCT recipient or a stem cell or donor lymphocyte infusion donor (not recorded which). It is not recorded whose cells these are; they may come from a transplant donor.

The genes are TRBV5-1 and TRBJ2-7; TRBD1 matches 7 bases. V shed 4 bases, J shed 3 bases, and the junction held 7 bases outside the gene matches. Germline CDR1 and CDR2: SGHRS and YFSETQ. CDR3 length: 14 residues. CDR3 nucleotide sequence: TGCGCCAGCAGCACCACGACAGGGCTCTACGAGCAGTACTTC. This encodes CASSTTTGLYEQYF.

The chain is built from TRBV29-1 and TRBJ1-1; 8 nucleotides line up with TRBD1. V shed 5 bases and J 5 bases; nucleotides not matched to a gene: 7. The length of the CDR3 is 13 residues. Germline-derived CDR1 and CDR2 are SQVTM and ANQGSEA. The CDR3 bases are TGCAGCGTTTACACAGGGGGGCAGACTGAAGCTTTCTTT. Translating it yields CSVYTGGQTEAFF.

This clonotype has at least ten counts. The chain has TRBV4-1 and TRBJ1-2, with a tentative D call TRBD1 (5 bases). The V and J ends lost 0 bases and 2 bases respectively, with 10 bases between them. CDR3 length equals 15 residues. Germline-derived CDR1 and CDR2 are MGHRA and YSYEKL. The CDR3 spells CASSQEGTRNYGYTF. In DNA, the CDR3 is TGCGCCAGCAGCCAAGAAGGGACGAGAAACTATGGCTACACCTTC.

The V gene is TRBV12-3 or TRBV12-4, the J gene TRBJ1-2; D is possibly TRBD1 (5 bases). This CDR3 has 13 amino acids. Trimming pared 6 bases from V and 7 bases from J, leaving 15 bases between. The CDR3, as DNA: TGTGCCAGCAGCCTGGGGTTCGACAGTGGCTACACCTTC. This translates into CASSLGFDSGYTF.

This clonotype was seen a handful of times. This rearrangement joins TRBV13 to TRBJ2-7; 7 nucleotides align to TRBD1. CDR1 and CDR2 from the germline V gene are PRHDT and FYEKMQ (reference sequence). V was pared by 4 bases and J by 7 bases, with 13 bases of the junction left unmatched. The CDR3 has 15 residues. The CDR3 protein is CASSSEDQGVGEQYF. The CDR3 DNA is TGTGCCAGCAGCTCGGAGGACCAGGGGGTGGGAGAGCAGTACTTC.

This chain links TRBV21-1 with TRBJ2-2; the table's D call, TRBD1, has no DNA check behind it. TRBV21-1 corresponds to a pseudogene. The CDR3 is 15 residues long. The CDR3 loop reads CASRSPGTGTGELFF. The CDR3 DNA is TGTGCCAGCAGAAGTCCCGGGACAGGGACCGGGGAGCTGTTTTTT.

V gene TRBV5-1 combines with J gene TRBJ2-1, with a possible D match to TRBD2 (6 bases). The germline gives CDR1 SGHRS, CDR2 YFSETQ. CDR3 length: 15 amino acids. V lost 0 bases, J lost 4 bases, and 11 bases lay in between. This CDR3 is CASSLDSGFYNEQFF. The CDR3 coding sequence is TGCGCCAGCAGCTTGGACAGCGGGTTTTACAATGAGCAGTTCTTC. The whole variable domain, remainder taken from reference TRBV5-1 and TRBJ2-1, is KAGVTQTPRYLIKTRGQQVTLSCSPISGHRSVSWYQQTPGQGLQFLFEYFSETQRNKGNFPGRFSGRQFSNSRSEMNVSTLELGDSALYLCASSLDSGFYNEQFFGPGTRLTVL.

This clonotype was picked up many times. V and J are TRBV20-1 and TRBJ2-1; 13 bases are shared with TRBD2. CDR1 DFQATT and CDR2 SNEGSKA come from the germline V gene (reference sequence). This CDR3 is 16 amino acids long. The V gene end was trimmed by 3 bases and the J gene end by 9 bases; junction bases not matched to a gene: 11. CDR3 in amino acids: CSARSTGLAGTPEQFF. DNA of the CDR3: TGCAGTGCTAGGTCTACGGGACTAGCGGGAACCCCTGAGCAGTTCTTC.

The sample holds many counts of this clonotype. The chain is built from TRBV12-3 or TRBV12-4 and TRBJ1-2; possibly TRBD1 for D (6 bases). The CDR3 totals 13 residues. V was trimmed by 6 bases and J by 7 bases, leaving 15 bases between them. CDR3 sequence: CASSPGGRSGYTF. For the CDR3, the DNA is TGTGCCAGCAGCCCCGGGGGGCGAAGTGGCTACACCTTC.